The 25 T cell receptor beta chains below were found in one sample sequenced in a study of control samples from healthy donors and cancer patients. The repertoire was sequenced with immunoSEQ multiplex PCR; TCRdb's copy has only in-frame clones and lacks some. The data contain about 86,000 clones, 85% to 90% of them seen just once; the ten biggest clones take up less than 10%. Input material: PBMCs. Every receptor here comes from a woman aged 45-65 years with colorectal cancer.

With respect to this clone: The sample contains more than one DNA sequence encoding this CDR3. In nucleotides, the CDR3 is TGTGCCAGCAGCCTGCCAGGGTATAATTCACCCCTCCACTTT. Amino acids: CASSLPGYNSPLHF. J is TRBJ1-6 and V is TRBV7-2; perhaps TRBD1 as D (5 bases). This CDR3 is built from 14 residues. The V and J ends lost 5 bases and 4 bases respectively, with 9 bases between them. The germline V gene has CDR1 SGHTA and CDR2 FQGNSA.

This clone occurred a few times. The chain couples TRBV7-9 to TRBJ1-2; D remains unclear. Germline CDR1 reads SEHNR; CDR2 reads FQNEAQ (reference sequence). The CDR3 has 12 amino acids. V lost 5 bases, J lost 8 bases, and 12 bases lay in between. Here the CDR3 reads CASSPSGVGYTF. The CDR3 DNA follows: TGTGCCAGCAGCCCCTCCGGGGTCGGCTACACCTTC.

This chain connects TRBV5-6 to TRBJ1-5; D gene uncertain. V was cut by 1 base and J by 3 bases, with 14 bases left in between. This CDR3 spans 16 amino acids. Germline V gene data show CDR1 as SGHDT and CDR2 as YYEEEE. CDR3 sequence (DNA): TGTGCCAGCAGCTTGAATGGTCGAGGGTTCAATCAGCCCCAGCATTTT. Encoded protein: CASSLNGRGFNQPQHF.

V gene TRBV6-5 combines with J gene TRBJ2-1; D remains unclear. CDR3 length equals 12 residues. Germline V gene lookup returns CDR1 MNHEY and CDR2 SVGAGI. Trimming removed 6 bases at V and 9 bases at J, with 12 bases between. In DNA, the CDR3 is TGTGCCAGCAGCCGGGTAGCAGCTGAGCAGTTCTTC. It is translated as CASSRVAAEQFF.

Details on this clone: Other nucleotide sequences from this sample produce the same CDR3. The gene calls are TRBV28 and TRBJ1-2; tentative D call: TRBD1 (6 bases). Trimming took 5 bases from V and 2 from J, leaving 9 bases between them. Germline values: CDR1 MDHEN, CDR2 SYDVKM. The CDR3 has 13 residues. For the CDR3, the DNA is TGTGCCAGCAGTCCACAGGGAAACTATGGCTACACCTTC. It codes for CASSPQGNYGYTF.

The CDR3 DNA reads as TGTGCCACCAGTGATCCACAGGGGCAGAGCACAGATACGCAGTATTTT. Its translation is CATSDPQGQSTDTQYF. The chain joins TRBV24-1 to TRBJ2-3, with TRBD1 matching 7 bases. This CDR3 has 16 residues. Germline V gene data show CDR1 as KGHDR and CDR2 as SFDVKD. The ends lost 3 bases at V and 0 bases at J; junction bases unmatched: 5.

This sequence joins TRBV2 and TRBJ2-3; D remains ambiguous. Trimming pared 1 base from V and 4 bases from J, leaving 12 bases between. Germline CDR1 SNHLY, CDR2 FYNNEI. This CDR3 comprises 15 residues. The CDR3 loop reads CASSEVSAWADTQYF. CDR3 bases: TGTGCCAGCAGTGAAGTCTCAGCCTGGGCAGATACGCAGTATTTT.

V usage is TRBV3-1 (or the pseudogene TRBV3-2) and J usage is TRBJ1-2; D is perhaps TRBD1 (5 bases). CDR1 and CDR2 from the germline V gene are LGHDT and YNNKEL (reference sequence). CDR3 length: 14 amino acids. The V end lost 2 bases, the J end lost 8 bases, and 15 bases lay between the germline ends. The CDR3 here is CASSQTAGRSGYTF. The CDR3 DNA follows: TGTGCCAGCAGCCAAACTGCAGGGCGGAGCGGCTACACCTTC.

The rearrangement joins TRBV3-1 (or the pseudogene TRBV3-2) to TRBJ1-1; D is possibly TRBD1 (5 bases). The CDR3 consists of 12 residues. The V end was cut by 2 bases, the J end by 8 bases, with 9 bases between. The germline gives CDR1 LGHDT, CDR2 YNNKEL (reference sequence). CDR3 sequence (DNA): TGTGCCAGCAGCCAATCCGGGGGGGAAGCTTTCTTT. It yields the protein CASSQSGGEAFF.

The CDR3 is CASSPGGPGQETQYF. CDR3 nucleotide sequence: TGTGCCAGCAGTCCGGGGGGGCCGGGTCAAGAGACCCAGTACTTC. The rearrangement uses TRBV6-2 or TRBV6-3 and TRBJ2-5; the match to TRBD2 covers 8 bases. V shed 5 bases and J 2 bases; nucleotides not matched to a gene: 7. CDR1 is MNHEY, CDR2 SVGEGT, per germline. CDR3 length: 15 amino acids.

V gene TRBV3-1 (or the pseudogene TRBV3-2) combines with J gene TRBJ1-1, with TRBD1 identical over 7 bases. V dropped 0 bases and J dropped 10; count of bases not matched to a gene: 5. Germline values: CDR1 LGHDT, CDR2 YNNKEL (reference sequence). This CDR3 has 13 amino acids. CDR3 sequence reads: CASSQEGRGSAFF. The DNA for the CDR3 is TGTGCCAGCAGCCAAGAAGGCAGGGGGTCAGCTTTCTTT.

This clone was detected once. V is TRBV14 and J is TRBJ2-2; the D gene is possibly TRBD1 (6 bases). Trimming took off 4 bases at V and 2 bases at J, with 14 bases between the two ends. Germline CDR1 SGHDN, CDR2 FVKESK. CDR3 length: 16 residues. CDR3 DNA: TGTGCCAGCAGCCGATTTCGACAGGATAACACCGGGGAGCTGTTTTTT. Amino acids: CASSRFRQDNTGELFF.

V gene TRBV15 combines with J gene TRBJ1-1; D call uncertain. Trimming pared 5 bases from V and 5 bases from J, leaving 18 bases between. In germline, CDR1 is LNHNV, CDR2 YYDKDF (reference sequence). This CDR3 has 15 amino acids. Written as DNA, the CDR3 is TGTGCCACCAGCCCGAGAATTCCGGGAGAAACTGAAGCTTTCTTT. Translating it yields CATSPRIPGETEAFF. Variable domain in full (rest from reference TRBV15 and TRBJ1-1): DAMVIQNPRYQVTQFGKPVTLSCSQTLNHNVMYWYQQKSSQAPKLLFHYYDKDFNNEADTPDNFQSRRPNTSFCFLDIRSPGLGDTAMYLCATSPRIPGETEAFFGQGTRLTVV.

The J gene is TRBJ2-1, the V gene TRBV6-5; TRBD2 agrees at 7 bases. After removal of 6 bases from V and 8 bases from J, the junction contained 10 bases not matched to a gene. Germline loops: CDR1 MNHEY, CDR2 SVGAGI. The CDR3 is 14 amino acids. This chain's CDR3 is CASSLELGRDEQFF. Written as DNA, the CDR3 is TGTGCCAGCAGCCTCGAGTTAGGGAGGGATGAGCAGTTCTTC.

The V and J genes are TRBV28 and TRBJ1-3; D call uncertain. The CDR3 sequence is 13 residues long. The V gene lost 3 bases and the J gene lost 6 bases, with 9 bases spanning the gap. Germline V CDR1 and CDR2: MDHEN, SYDVKM. This CDR3 is CASSFGSLNTIYF. The CDR3 coding sequence is TGTGCCAGCAGTTTCGGGTCCTTAAACACCATATATTTT.

The chain links TRBV3-1 (or the pseudogene TRBV3-2) to TRBJ1-1; unclear D gene. The V end was cut by 4 bases, the J end by 11 bases, with 14 bases between. The V gene's germline CDR1 is LGHDT and CDR2 YNNKEL (reference sequence). This CDR3 has 12 amino acids. The CDR3 DNA reads as TGTGCCAGCAGCCCCGGGCCCCCTTTGGCTTTCTTT. This sequence encodes CASSPGPPLAFF.

In its sample, this clone was seen a few times. V and J are TRBV28 and TRBJ1-4; maybe TRBD1 (5 bases). CDR3 length equals 14 residues. Trimming removed 5 bases from V and 5 bases from J, with 12 bases in between. CDR1 and CDR2 from the germline V gene are MDHEN and SYDVKM. The DNA of the CDR3 is TGTGCCAGCAGTCCCGGGACGGCCAATGAAAAACTGTTTTTT. Its translation: CASSPGTANEKLFF.

The chain joins TRBV5-6 to TRBJ2-3; no clear D gene. Trimming shortened V by 4 bases and J by 7 bases, and 16 bases separated the two germline ends. This CDR3 spans 14 amino acids. Germline CDR1 SGHDT, CDR2 YYEEEE. CDR3 nucleotide sequence: TGTGCCAGCAGCCCTGCTGCCTCCGTGTATACGCAGTATTTT. This codes for CASSPAASVYTQYF. The whole variable domain, filled in from reference TRBV5-6 and TRBJ2-3, reads DAGVTQSPTHLIKTRGQQVTLRCSPKSGHDTVSWYQQALGQGPQFIFQYYEEEERQRGNFPDRFSGHQFPNYSSELNVNALLLGDSALYLCASSPAASVYTQYFGPGTRLTVL.

The rearrangement uses TRBV18 and TRBJ1-2; 9 bases line up with TRBD1. CDR1 is KGHSH, CDR2 LQKENI, per germline. The CDR3 covers 14 residues. The trim removed 7 bases at V and 2 bases at J, leaving 5 bases unmatched. Written as DNA, the CDR3 is TGTGCCAGCTGGTCGGGACAGGGAAACTATGGCTACACCTTC. The encoded protein is CASWSGQGNYGYTF.

This chain links TRBV6-1 with TRBJ1-2; no definite D call. The CDR3 consists of 14 residues. V dropped 2 bases and J dropped 4 bases, with 11 bases sitting between them. In germline, CDR1 is MNHNS, CDR2 SASEGT. CDR3 region: CASSERGGIYGYTF. The CDR3 nucleotides are TGTGCCAGCAGTGAACGGGGAGGGATCTATGGCTACACCTTC.

Only a few counts were recorded for this clone. The V and J genes are TRBV11-2 and TRBJ1-1; D gene uncertain. This CDR3 has 16 residues. The V end was cut by 0 bases, the J end by 6 bases, with 17 bases between. Germline V gene sequence: CDR1 SGHAT, CDR2 FQNNGV. The CDR3 DNA sequence: TGTGCCAGCAGCTTAGATTGCCCGGGATGCGAAGCTGAAGCTTTCTTT. Its translation: CASSLDCPGCEAEAFF.

The rearrangement uses TRBV7-7 and TRBJ2-3; 13 bases are a match to TRBD2. From germline, CDR1 is SSHAT and CDR2 FNYEAQ (reference sequence). The CDR3 is 15 amino acids. Losses at the gene ends were 5 bases for V and 4 bases for J; bases not matched to a gene: 3. The CDR3 DNA is TGTGCCAGCAGCCAAGGACTAGCGGGGGCAGATACGCAGTATTTT. It encodes CASSQGLAGADTQYF.

This sequence joins TRBV12-3 or TRBV12-4 and TRBJ1-5; D is uncertain. V gave up 3 bases and J gave up 7 bases, with 10 bases separating them. This CDR3 contains 13 residues. The CDR3 sequence: CASSLSPPQPQHF. CDR3 bases: TGTGCCAGCAGTTTGTCCCCACCGCAGCCCCAGCATTTT.

The chain is built from TRBV18 and TRBJ2-3, with 9 bases fitting TRBD2. Germline CDR1 and CDR2: KGHSH and LQKENI. The CDR3 runs to 15 residues. J lost 3 bases, V lost 3 bases, and 4 bases had no gene match. The CDR3 region is CASSPLAGRTDTQYF. CDR3 sequence (DNA): TGTGCCAGCTCACCGCTAGCGGGGAGAACAGATACGCAGTATTTT. The full variable domain, in which reference TRBV18 and TRBJ2-3 provide the parts outside the CDR3, is NAGVMQNPRHLVRRRGQEARLRCSPMKGHSHVYWYRQLPEEGLKFMVYLQKENIIDESGMPKERFSAEFPKEGPSILRIQQVVRGDSAAYFCASSPLAGRTDTQYFGPGTRLTVL.

This rearrangement joins TRBV5-1 to TRBJ1-5; the D is unclear. CDR1 is SGHRS and CDR2 is YFSETQ in the germline V gene. The CDR3 length is 11 residues. Trimming shortened V by 5 bases and J by 4 bases, and 4 bases separated the two germline ends. This chain's CDR3 is CASSRNQPQHF. CDR3 DNA: TGCGCCAGCAGTCGTAATCAGCCCCAGCATTTT.